One and the same sample provided the 26 T cell receptor beta chains below, sequenced in a study of cytomegalovirus exposure and HLA in healthy donors. The method was immunoSEQ multiplex PCR; TCRdb's version includes in-frame clones alone and lacks a portion of them. There are about 110,000 clones in the sample; about 85% occur only once, and around 3% lies in the top ten. Sequenced: PBMCs. Receptors originate from a woman younger than 30 in good health and CMV-seronegative.

This chain connects TRBV7-6 to TRBJ2-2; TRBD2 might be the D (5 bases). V gave up 3 bases and J gave up 2 bases, with 10 bases separating them. The length of the CDR3 is 15 residues. The germline gives CDR1 SGHVS, CDR2 FNYEAQ. As DNA, the CDR3 is TGTGCCAGCAGCTTCCCCGGGGATAACACCGGGGAGCTGTTTTTT. Amino acids: CASSFPGDNTGELFF.

V is TRBV7-2 and J is TRBJ2-1; the D gene is possibly TRBD2 (6 bases). Looked up from germline, CDR1 is SGHTA and CDR2 is FQGNSA. The CDR3 is 13 residues long. V shed 1 base and J shed 9 bases, with 10 bases lying between them. CDR3 sequence reads: CASSLGPGGEQFF. The CDR3 DNA is TGTGCCAGCAGCTTAGGACCCGGGGGTGAGCAGTTCTTC. Filled out from reference TRBV7-2 and TRBJ2-1, the complete variable domain reads GAGVSQSPSNKVTEKGKDVELRCDPISGHTALYWYRQSLGQGLEFLIYFQGNSAPDKSGLPSDRFSAERTGGSVSTLTIQRTQQEDSAVYLCASSLGPGGEQFFGPGTRLTVL.

This rearrangement joins TRBV5-4 to TRBJ2-7; possible D gene TRBD2, 6 bases. CDR1 and CDR2 (germline): SGHNT, YYREEE (reference sequence). The CDR3 is 13 residues long. V was shortened by 5 bases and J by 4 bases, with 13 bases between the two germline ends. Written as DNA, the CDR3 is TGTGCCAGCAGTCTCATGGGGGGATACGAGCAGTACTTC. It specifies CASSLMGGYEQYF.

Worth noting for this clone: The same CDR3 arises from other DNA sequences in this sample as well. The V and J genes are TRBV18 and TRBJ1-2; tentative D call: TRBD1 (6 bases). The V end lost 2 bases, the J end lost 8 bases, and 12 bases lay between the germline ends. This CDR3 is 13 amino acids long. Germline loops: CDR1 KGHSH, CDR2 LQKENI. The CDR3 loop reads CASSPGAGDGYTF. The CDR3 DNA sequence: TGTGCCAGCTCACCAGGAGCAGGGGACGGCTACACCTTC.

The chain is built from TRBV4-1 and TRBJ1-5; 7 bases map to TRBD1. CDR1 and CDR2 (germline): MGHRA, YSYEKL. V shed 4 bases, J shed 5 bases, and the junction held 14 bases outside the gene matches. The CDR3 has 17 residues. For the CDR3, the DNA is TGCGCCAGCAGCCCCTCCCGGACAGGAAGGGCGGATCAGCCCCAGCATTTT. Protein product: CASSPSRTGRADQPQHF.

This clone was found once. The chain recombines TRBV5-1 with TRBJ2-1, with D unresolved. The germline CDR1 and CDR2 sequences are SGHRS and YFSETQ. Trimming stripped 4 bases from V and 5 bases from J, with 10 bases between. CDR3 length equals 13 residues. The CDR3 DNA follows: TGCGCCAGCAGCATCATACAAGACAATGAGCAGTTCTTC. This codes for CASSIIQDNEQFF. The complete variable domain, with remaining parts taken from reference TRBV5-1 and TRBJ2-1, reads KAGVTQTPRYLIKTRGQQVTLSCSPISGHRSVSWYQQTPGQGLQFLFEYFSETQRNKGNFPGRFSGRQFSNSRSEMNVSTLELGDSALYLCASSIIQDNEQFFGPGTRLTVL.

V gene TRBV13 combines with J gene TRBJ2-7; TRBD1 matches at 7 bases. The CDR3 contains 15 residues. Looked up from germline, CDR1 is PRHDT and CDR2 is FYEKMQ (reference sequence). V lost 5 bases, J lost 3 bases, and 10 bases stayed unmatched. The CDR3 region is CASSPHPGQNYEQYF. CDR3 nucleotides: TGTGCCAGCAGCCCCCATCCGGGACAGAACTACGAGCAGTACTTC. The whole variable domain, filled in from reference TRBV13 and TRBJ2-7, reads AAGVIQSPRHLIKEKRETATLKCYPIPRHDTVYWYQQGPGQDPQFLISFYEKMQSDKGSIPDRFSAQQFSDYHSELNMSSLELGDSALYFCASSPHPGQNYEQYFGPGTRLTVT.

The genes are TRBV4-2 and TRBJ1-1, with D possibly being TRBD1 (6 bases). V lost 3 bases and J lost 4, with 12 bases in between. The CDR3 spans 14 residues. CDR1 is LGHNA, CDR2 YNFKEQ, per germline. The DNA for the CDR3 is TGTGCCAGCAGCCAGCAGGGGTTGAGCACTGAAGCTTTCTTT. Its protein product is CASSQQGLSTEAFF.

V usage is TRBV18 and J usage is TRBJ2-5; the D is unclear. This CDR3 spans 12 amino acids. Trimming took 1 base from V and 4 from J, leaving 4 bases between them. Looked up from germline, CDR1 is KGHSH and CDR2 is LQKENI. CDR3 sequence (DNA): TGTGCCAGCTCACCACGGGCAGAGACCCAGTACTTC. Protein product: CASSPRAETQYF. Variable domain in full (rest from reference TRBV18 and TRBJ2-5): NAGVMQNPRHLVRRRGQEARLRCSPMKGHSHVYWYRQLPEEGLKFMVYLQKENIIDESGMPKERFSAEFPKEGPSILRIQQVVRGDSAAYFCASSPRAETQYFGPGTRLLVL.

This rearrangement joins TRBV6-1 to TRBJ2-7; possibly TRBD2 for D (5 bases). CDR3 length: 17 amino acids. Per germline, CDR1 MNHNS and CDR2 SASEGT. With 3 bases removed from V and 0 bases from J, the gap between germline ends came to 18 bases. The chain's CDR3 is CASSEGLRAESSYEQYF. The CDR3 DNA follows: TGTGCCAGCAGTGAGGGGTTGAGGGCAGAGAGCTCCTACGAGCAGTACTTC.

This CDR3 is CASRRTGFGYTF. The CDR3 DNA reads as TGTGCCAGCAGAAGGACAGGGTTTGGCTACACCTTC. This chain links TRBV2 with TRBJ1-2; TRBD1 matches at 8 bases. The CDR3 is 12 amino acids. With 6 bases clipped from V and 7 bases from J, the junction kept 4 bases outside the gene matches. CDR1 and CDR2 from the germline V gene are SNHLY and FYNNEI.

This chain joins TRBV5-1 and TRBJ1-1; a possible D gene is TRBD1 (5 bases). CDR1 and CDR2 from the germline V gene are SGHRS and YFSETQ. The CDR3 is 13 residues long. V was pared by 1 base and J by 5 bases, with 9 bases between. In DNA, the CDR3 is TGCGCCAGCAGCTTGCAGGGTGGGACTGAAGCTTTCTTT. This gives the protein CASSLQGGTEAFF.

The rearrangement links TRBV5-4 to TRBJ2-3, with 8 bases identical to TRBD2. There are 15 residues in the CDR3. With V trimmed by 1 base and J by 7 bases, 8 bases remained unmatched. Looked up from germline, CDR1 is SGHNT and CDR2 is YYREEE (reference sequence). The CDR3 DNA sequence: TGTGCCAGCAGCTTGAGTAGCGGGGTTCAAAATACGCAGTATTTT. It specifies CASSLSSGVQNTQYF.

The rearrangement joins TRBV2 to TRBJ1-1; D unclear. Germline V gene lookup returns CDR1 SNHLY and CDR2 FYNNEI. The CDR3 spans 14 residues. V lost 3 bases and J 1 base, leaving 9 bases between the germline ends. In nucleotides, the CDR3 is TGTGCCAGCAGTGAGTGGGCACCGAACACTGAAGCTTTCTTT. Encoded protein: CASSEWAPNTEAFF.

The rearrangement uses TRBV4-1 and TRBJ2-7; TRBD2 is a possible D gene (5 bases). Germline assignment: CDR1 MGHRA and CDR2 YSYEKL. The V gene lost 2 bases and the J gene lost 5 bases, with 10 bases spanning the gap. The CDR3 length is 13 residues. The CDR3 coding sequence is TGCGCCAGCAGCCAACAAGCGAGGGACGAGCAGTACTTC. It encodes CASSQQARDEQYF.

V usage is TRBV1 and J usage is TRBJ2-7; the D segment call TRBD1 is taken from the table without a DNA check. TRBV1 is tagged as a pseudogene. The CDR3 runs to 16 residues. The CDR3 is CTSSQGGQTSSYEQYF. The CDR3 DNA follows: TGCACCAGCAGCCAAGGGGGACAGACGAGCTCCTACGAGCAGTACTTC.

The chain has TRBV5-1 and TRBJ2-7, with D tentatively TRBD1 (6 bases). Trimming shortened V by 6 bases and J by 1 base, and 14 bases separated the two germline ends. CDR1 SGHRS and CDR2 YFSETQ come from the germline V gene. This CDR3 spans 14 amino acids. CDR3 in amino acids: CASKTSTGSYEQYF. CDR3 nucleotides: TGCGCCAGCAAGACTTCGACAGGTTCCTACGAGCAGTACTTC.

The chain uses TRBV2 and TRBJ1-1, with 12 bases lining up with TRBD1. The CDR3 sequence is 15 residues long. Germline values: CDR1 SNHLY, CDR2 FYNNEI. V dropped 6 bases and J dropped 6; count of bases not matched to a gene: 8. The CDR3 region is CASRPGQGALAEAFF. CDR3 DNA sequence: TGTGCCAGCAGGCCGGGACAGGGGGCTCTCGCTGAAGCTTTCTTT.

J is TRBJ1-2 and V is TRBV13; the D gene is possibly TRBD1 (5 bases). This CDR3 is 14 amino acids long. Germline V CDR1 and CDR2: PRHDT, FYEKMQ (reference sequence). The V end lost 0 bases, the J end lost 2 bases, and 7 bases lay between the germline ends. Written as DNA, the CDR3 is TGTGCCAGCAGCTTAGGGACAGTAAACTATGGCTACACCTTC. This translates into CASSLGTVNYGYTF.

The CDR3 DNA follows: TGTGCCAGCAGTGCTTGGACAGGGACGGTCACTGAAGCTTTCTTT. Translated: CASSAWTGTVTEAFF. The rearrangement uses TRBV6-1 and TRBJ1-1, with TRBD1 matching 8 bases. The CDR3 is made up of 15 amino acids. CDR1 and CDR2 (germline): MNHNS, SASEGT. V shed 4 bases, J shed 4 bases, and the junction held 8 bases outside the gene matches.

The chain is built from TRBV18 and TRBJ2-7, with a tentative D call TRBD2 (5 bases). The germline V gene encodes CDR1 KGHSH and CDR2 LQKENI. The V and J ends lost 2 bases and 3 bases respectively, with 14 bases between them. The CDR3 has 15 residues. The CDR3 DNA is TGTGCCAGCTCACCAAGTCGGGGAAGGGACTACGAGCAGTACTTC. Encoded protein: CASSPSRGRDYEQYF.

This clone was detected once. The chain recombines TRBV6-1 with TRBJ1-5, with unresolved D. V was cut by 6 bases and J by 7 bases, with 16 bases left in between. Germline CDR1 is MNHNS and CDR2 is SASEGT. There are 14 residues in the CDR3. The CDR3 nucleotides read TGTGCCAGCAGGGATGGGCGGGGATCCCAGCCCCAGCATTTT. Translated: CASRDGRGSQPQHF.

The V gene is TRBV5-1, the J gene TRBJ2-1, with 9 bases identical to TRBD1. The CDR3 totals 16 residues. Germline V gene lookup returns CDR1 SGHRS and CDR2 YFSETQ. Losses at the gene ends were 4 bases for V and 6 bases for J; bases not matched to a gene: 11. Here the CDR3 reads CASSTFKGQGGNEQFF. CDR3 in DNA: TGCGCCAGCAGCACCTTTAAGGGACAGGGAGGCAATGAGCAGTTCTTC.

The V call is TRBV6-4, the J call TRBJ1-1; weak D call: TRBD1 (5 bases). Germline values: CDR1 MRHNA, CDR2 SNTAGT. The V and J ends lost 7 bases and 8 bases respectively, with 11 bases between them. CDR3 size: 11 residues. The CDR3 nucleotides read TGTGCCAGCATATTTCGGGGGGAAGCTTTCTTT. Protein sequence: CASIFRGEAFF.

This clone was observed once. The genes are TRBV13 and TRBJ1-2; 8 bases match TRBD1. The ends lost 3 bases at V and 0 bases at J; junction bases unmatched: 9. This CDR3 has 17 amino acids. CDR1 and CDR2 (germline): PRHDT, FYEKMQ (reference sequence). Here the CDR3 DNA reads TGTGCCAGCAGCTTCGACAGGGGTATAATCCCTAACTATGGCTACACCTTC. Its protein product is CASSFDRGIIPNYGYTF.

This clone was detected only once. The chain uses TRBV5-4 and TRBJ1-2; D is uncertain. The V end lost 4 bases, the J end lost 4 bases, and 11 bases lay between the germline ends. CDR1 is SGHNT, CDR2 YYREEE, per germline (reference sequence). The CDR3 has 13 amino acids. The CDR3: CASSRDLSYGYTF. DNA for the CDR3: TGTGCCAGCAGCCGGGATCTGTCCTATGGCTACACCTTC.